The clone carrying this T cell receptor (beta chain) was picked up one time. Its antigen is currently unknown. Whereas donors were nominally healthy upon sampling, unrecorded immune exposures were probable. This record comes from a study of cytomegalovirus exposure and HLA in healthy donors. Study observations and caveats: One variant, a missense change in DCLRE1C, was linked in a later analysis to TCR beta V- and J-gene trimming. Reported performance of the classifier showed diagnosis of cytomegalovirus status with high specificity and sensitivity. Researchers catalogued 150 or so TCR beta chains as cytomegalovirus-associated.

PCR primers comprised 60 Vbeta and 13 Jbeta primers. Produced via immunoSEQ multiplex PCR; TCRdb's table is partial and in-frame only. Among 130,000 to 150,000 clones listed, 73% were seen once. Germline V gene sequence: CDR1 SGDLS, CDR2 YYNGEE. Trimming cost V 3 bases and J 5 bases, with 9 bases left between them. This CDR3 has 13 amino acids. The sequenced sample consisted of PBMCs. This sequence joins TRBV9 and TRBJ1-3; D gene unclear. The receptor was derived from a human donor in good health. CDR3: CASSDTTRNTIYF. CDR3 bases: TGTGCCAGCAGCGACACTACCCGAAACACCATATATTTT. The full variable domain, its missing parts supplied by reference TRBV9 and TRBJ1-3, is DSGVTQTPKHLITATGQRVTLRCSPRSGDLSVYWYQQSLDQGLQFLIQYYNGEERAKGNILERFSAQQFPDLHSELNLSSLELGDSALYFCASSDTTRNTIYFGEGSWLTVV.